Shown below are 28 T cell receptor beta chains from a single sample sequenced in a study of spatial heterogeneity in lung cancer. Each CDR3 protein gets one entry after TCRdb re-called the 5' RACE reads with MiXCR. The table lists 100,000 to 120,000 distinct CDR3 sequences, roughly 10% of them singletons, with approximately 24% in the top ten. The sample's time point: blood at routine non-recurrence follow-up after resection. The specimen was PBMCs, collected at follow-up. Source of these receptors: a female donor with early-stage non-small cell lung cancer.

V gene TRBV5-1 combines with J gene TRBJ2-5, with 7 bases lining up with TRBD1. With 2 bases clipped from V and 5 bases from J, the junction kept 15 bases outside the gene matches. Looked up from germline, CDR1 is SGHRS and CDR2 is YFSETQ. The CDR3 is 17 amino acids. The CDR3 is CASSFTGRGKSAETQYF. As DNA, the CDR3 is TGCGCCAGCAGCTTTACGGGCAGGGGGAAATCCGCGGAGACCCAGTACTTC.

Ten or more counts support this clonotype. The rearrangement links TRBV5-4 to TRBJ2-2; D gene ambiguous. V was shortened by 0 bases and J by 7 bases, with 4 bases between the two germline ends. CDR3 length: 12 residues. Germline V gene lookup returns CDR1 SGHNT and CDR2 YYREEE (reference sequence). The CDR3 is CASSLVGGELFF. In DNA form, the CDR3 reads TGTGCCAGCAGCTTGGTCGGCGGGGAGCTGTTTTTT.

This clonotype was counted ten times or more. The chain carries TRBV6-6 and TRBJ2-1; TRBD2 might be the D (5 bases). Trimming removed 2 bases at V and 3 bases at J, with 11 bases between. Germline V gene sequence: CDR1 MNHNY, CDR2 SVGAGI (reference sequence). The CDR3 length is 15 residues. DNA for the CDR3: TGTGCCAGCAGTTACGGGAGAGGAGGCTACAATGAGCAGTTCTTC. As protein: CASSYGRGGYNEQFF.

The rearrangement joins TRBV11-2 to TRBJ2-1, with TRBD2 as a possible D gene (6 bases). Deletions cut 5 bases from V and 4 bases from J, with 18 bases between. This CDR3 has 16 amino acids. The germline V gene has CDR1 SGHAT and CDR2 FQNNGV. The CDR3 sequence: CASSLGPGTQYNEQFF. CDR3 bases: TGTGCCAGCAGCCTCGGTCCAGGGACTCAATACAATGAGCAGTTCTTC. Full variable domain (rest looked up from reference TRBV11-2 and TRBJ2-1): EAGVAQSPRYKIIEKRQSVAFWCNPISGHATLYWYQQILGQGPKLLIQFQNNGVVDDSQLPKDRFSAERLKGVDSTLKIQPAKLEDSAVYLCASSLGPGTQYNEQFFGPGTRLTVL.

The chain is built from TRBV11-1 and TRBJ1-4, with D maybe TRBD1 (5 bases). Germline assignment: CDR1 SGHAT and CDR2 FQDESV (reference sequence). This CDR3 comprises 14 residues. The V end was cut by 4 bases, the J end by 6 bases, with 12 bases between. The CDR3 loop reads CASSYKWGDEKLFF. CDR3 sequence (DNA): TGTGCCAGCAGCTACAAATGGGGCGATGAAAAACTGTTTTTT.

This clonotype occurred many times. V gene TRBV7-2 combines with J gene TRBJ2-6; D gene unclear. This CDR3 has 16 residues. Germline V gene data show CDR1 as SGHTA and CDR2 as FQGNSA. V dropped 1 base and J dropped 1 base, with 8 bases sitting between them. Here the CDR3 reads CASSLVAVSGANVLTF. The CDR3 coding sequence is TGTGCCAGCAGCTTAGTTGCCGTGTCTGGGGCCAACGTCCTGACTTTC.

The chain combines TRBV10-3 with TRBJ1-6; possible D gene TRBD1, 5 bases. In germline, CDR1 is ENHRY, CDR2 SYGVKD. The CDR3 sequence is 15 residues long. V lost 5 bases and J 10 bases, leaving 18 bases between the germline ends. The CDR3 spells CAISPREGSVSPLHF. The DNA for the CDR3 is TGTGCCATCAGTCCTCGGGAGGGGTCTGTGTCACCCCTCCACTTT.

This clonotype occurred a few times. V and J are TRBV12-3 or TRBV12-4 and TRBJ2-1, with D unclear. The CDR3 totals 16 residues. Trimming left V 6 bases short and J 3 bases short, with 18 bases between. The CDR3 spells CASRLGRIAGYNEQFF. The CDR3 nucleotides read TGTGCCAGCAGACTTGGCCGAATCGCCGGCTACAATGAGCAGTTCTTC.

This clonotype was observed at least ten times. The chain is built from TRBV7-9 and TRBJ1-4, with 9 bases that match TRBD1. The junction had 16 bases not matched to a gene; V was cut back by 5 bases and J by 9 bases. This CDR3 comprises 17 residues. Per the germline V gene, CDR1 is SEHNR and CDR2 is FQNEAQ (reference sequence). The CDR3 DNA is TGTGCCAGCAGCGCCCCGAACAGGGGGCCCGGTTCGAAAAAACTGTTTTTT. As protein: CASSAPNRGPGSKKLFF.

V gene TRBV3-1 combines with J gene TRBJ2-7; D may be TRBD2 (6 bases). Trimming left V 4 bases short and J 5 bases short, with 12 bases between. Germline-derived CDR1 and CDR2 are LGHDT and YNNKEL (reference sequence). The CDR3 has 13 amino acids. CDR3 DNA sequence: TGTGCCAGCAGCCGCCCCGGAGGGAACGAGCAGTACTTC. Its protein product is CASSRPGGNEQYF.

The V gene is TRBV9, the J gene TRBJ2-5; D may be TRBD2 (6 bases). The CDR3 runs to 14 residues. The germline V gene encodes CDR1 SGDLS and CDR2 YYNGEE. Trimming took 3 bases from V and 4 from J, leaving 13 bases between them. The CDR3 region has the DNA TGTGCCAGCAGCGAACCGGGAGCCGGAGAGACCCAGTACTTC. It translates to CASSEPGAGETQYF.

For this clonotype: Since no conserved phenylalanine or tryptophan closes the CDR3, a read error is the likely cause. CDR3 region: CASSLPGTNYGYTC. CDR3 DNA: TGTGCCAGCAGTTTGCCAGGTACCAACTATGGCTACACCTGC. The chain employs TRBV28 and TRBJ1-2, with unresolved D. Trimming removed 3 bases from V and 2 bases from J, with 10 bases in between. The CDR3 is 14 residues long. CDR1 MDHEN and CDR2 SYDVKM come from the germline V gene.

This clonotype showed up just a few times. The chain carries TRBV6-1 and TRBJ1-5; TRBD1 is a possible D gene (5 bases). Per the germline V gene, CDR1 is MNHNS and CDR2 is SASEGT. Trimming took 8 bases from V and 0 from J, leaving 11 bases between them. The CDR3 runs to 14 residues. In DNA form, the CDR3 reads TGTGCCAGCGGAAGGGACCCTAGCAATCAGCCCCAGCATTTT. Translated: CASGRDPSNQPQHF.

This clonotype was recorded a few times. The chain is built from TRBV28 and TRBJ1-2; D is unresolved. The V and J ends lost 6 bases and 8 bases respectively, with 16 bases between them. Germline V CDR1 and CDR2: MDHEN, SYDVKM. The CDR3 runs to 13 residues. CDR3 protein: CASSRYSRGGYTF. The CDR3 bases are TGTGCCAGCAGCCGATACAGCCGAGGGGGCTACACCTTC.

This clonotype has a handful of counts. CDR3 nucleotides: TGTGCCATCAGTCCTTTAGCGGGACAACTCGGCACCGGGGAGCTGTTTTTT. Protein product: CAISPLAGQLGTGELFF. The rearrangement links TRBV10-3 to TRBJ2-2; 8 bases line up with TRBD2. Germline V gene data show CDR1 as ENHRY and CDR2 as SYGVKD. The J segment lost 4 bases and the V segment lost 5 bases, leaving 12 bases of the junction unmatched. CDR3 size: 17 residues.

This clonotype was counted at least ten times. V and J are TRBV7-2 and TRBJ2-3, with D uncertain. Between the trimmed V and J ends, which lost 1 base and 5 bases, there was a span of 1 base. CDR3 length: 11 residues. Germline CDR1 is SGHTA and CDR2 is FQGNSA. As DNA, the CDR3 is TGTGCCAGCAGCTTAGTAGATACGCAGTATTTT. This encodes CASSLVDTQYF.

This chain uses TRBV18 with TRBJ1-5; 10 positions match TRBD1. With 6 bases clipped from V and 2 bases from J, the junction kept 7 bases outside the gene matches. The germline CDR1 and CDR2 sequences are KGHSH and LQKENI. There are 16 residues in the CDR3. The CDR3 DNA follows: TGTGCCAGCTCCCCGACAGGGGGCGGCCGCAATCAGCCCCAGCATTTT. It is translated as CASSPTGGGRNQPQHF.

This clonotype was found many times. This CDR3 reads CASSPQGGLAKNIQYF. The CDR3 DNA sequence: TGTGCCAGCAGCCCGCAAGGGGGACTAGCCAAAAACATTCAGTACTTC. The rearrangement joins TRBV7-3 to TRBJ2-4; D possibly uses TRBD1 or TRBD2 (6 bases each). The CDR3 totals 16 residues. The germline gives CDR1 SGHTA, CDR2 FQGTGA. V was trimmed by 5 bases and J by 0 bases, leaving 14 bases between them.

The chain joins TRBV11-2 to TRBJ2-5, with 7 bases identical to TRBD2. Germline loops: CDR1 SGHAT, CDR2 FQNNGV. Trimming removed 4 bases from V and 1 base from J; junction bases left unmatched: 6. This CDR3 has 15 amino acids. The CDR3: CASSSRDYLQETQYF. CDR3 nucleotides: TGTGCCAGCAGCTCCCGGGACTATCTCCAAGAGACCCAGTACTTC.

CDR3 bases: TGTGCCAGCAGCCGCCTTGACCTCTCTGGAAACACCATATATTTT. Its translation is CASSRLDLSGNTIYF. This sequence joins TRBV14 and TRBJ1-3; D ambiguous. CDR3 length: 15 amino acids. Germline V gene data show CDR1 as SGHDN and CDR2 as FVKESK. With 4 bases removed from V and 0 bases from J, the gap between germline ends came to 10 bases.

The chain has TRBV10-3 and TRBJ2-1; D remains ambiguous. V lost 3 bases and J 5 bases, leaving 11 bases between the germline ends. The germline V gene has CDR1 ENHRY and CDR2 SYGVKD. There are 14 residues in the CDR3. CDR3 loop: CAISDNSRNNEQFF. DNA for the CDR3: TGTGCCATCAGTGACAATTCCAGAAACAATGAGCAGTTCTTC.

This clonotype has a count of ten or more. The chain uses TRBV12-3 or TRBV12-4 and TRBJ2-3, with 10 bases identical to TRBD2. The CDR3 consists of 15 residues. The junction had 9 bases not matched to a gene; V was cut back by 7 bases and J by 5 bases. The CDR3 reads CASTPAGGMKDTQYF. CDR3 sequence (DNA): TGTGCCAGCACCCCAGCGGGAGGGATGAAAGATACGCAGTATTTT.

Many counts were recorded for this clonotype. This sequence joins TRBV10-3 and TRBJ2-3; 10 bases line up with TRBD2. Trimming cost V 9 bases and J 3 bases; bases outside gene matches: 9. The CDR3 is made up of 15 amino acids. Per the germline V gene, CDR1 is ENHRY and CDR2 is SYGVKD. The CDR3 spells CAIGQREGLTDTQYF. Here the CDR3 DNA reads TGTGCCATTGGCCAGCGGGAGGGCCTGACAGATACGCAGTATTTT.

This clonotype has ten or more counts. This rearrangement joins TRBV25-1 to TRBJ2-7; D may be TRBD1 (6 bases). Deletions cut 2 bases from V and 5 bases from J, with 13 bases between. There are 14 residues in the CDR3. CDR1 is MGHDK, CDR2 SYGVNS, per germline. The CDR3 DNA sequence: TGTGCCAGCAGTGAACCCGTCTACAGGGACGAGCAGTACTTC. This gives the protein CASSEPVYRDEQYF.

This clonotype was seen only a few times. The genes are TRBV12-3 or TRBV12-4 and TRBJ1-3; D perhaps matches TRBD1 (5 bases). The CDR3 length is 15 residues. V lost 5 bases and J lost 0, with 11 bases in between. The CDR3, as DNA: TGTGCCAGCAGTCCCCGGGGGGACTCTGGAAACACCATATATTTT. Amino acid sequence: CASSPRGDSGNTIYF.

There are many counts of this clonotype. The chain links TRBV18 to TRBJ1-5; D remains unclear. The germline V gene encodes CDR1 KGHSH and CDR2 LQKENI. This CDR3 spans 17 amino acids. V was trimmed by 3 bases and J by 3 bases, leaving 18 bases between them. CDR3 DNA: TGTGCCAGCTCACCGAGCGGTAGTCGGCGGGACAATCAGCCCCAGCATTTT. Amino acids: CASSPSGSRRDNQPQHF.

The V and J genes are TRBV28 and TRBJ1-4; D gene unclear. The CDR3 has 15 residues. The germline CDR1 and CDR2 sequences are MDHEN and SYDVKM. The germline V and J ends were trimmed by 7 bases and 3 bases, with 15 bases remaining between them. The CDR3 DNA reads as TGTGCCAGCACCGAGACTGCGACGGCTAATGAAAAACTGTTTTTT. Its protein product is CASTETATANEKLFF.

The V gene is TRBV2, the J gene TRBJ1-1; the D is unclear. CDR1 and CDR2 (germline): SNHLY, FYNNEI. Trimming stripped 5 bases from V and 8 bases from J, with 24 bases between. This CDR3 is built from 16 residues. The CDR3, as DNA: TGTGCCAGCAGTCCTGGACGACATCGCCGAACAGAAGAAGCTTTCTTT. Its protein product is CASSPGRHRRTEEAFF. The full variable domain, completed using reference TRBV2 and TRBJ1-1, is EPEVTQTPSHQVTQMGQEVILRCVPISNHLYFYWYRQILGQKVEFLVSFYNNEISEKSEIFDDQFSVERPDGSNFTLKIRSTKLEDSAMYFCASSPGRHRRTEEAFFGQGTRLTVV.